This TCR beta chain was recovered during a study of cytomegalovirus exposure and HLA in healthy donors. Primers included in the PCR were 60 Vbeta and 13 Jbeta primers. Sequencing used immunoSEQ multiplex PCR; TCRdb keeps in-frame clones, though not all of them. The repertoire holds some 190,000 clones, with more than 65% as singletons. CDR1 is LNHDA, CDR2 SQIVND, per germline (reference sequence). This CDR3 comprises 13 residues. V gave up 3 bases and J gave up 5 bases, with 8 bases separating them. Sequenced: PBMCs. The sequence derives from a female donor in good health and CMV-seronegative. V and J are TRBV19 and TRBJ1-5; no firm D call. CDR3 sequence reads: CASSMIRDQPQHF. The DNA of the CDR3 is TGTGCCAGTAGTATGATCCGGGATCAGCCCCAGCATTTT.